This entry describes one T cell receptor beta chain. No antigen is known for it. Base qualities are not at hand, and no much larger clone is one base apart. Enrolling through a virtual design, the prospective study's participants ranged in age from roughly 18 to 90 years and lived across around 25 United States geographic areas. In the prospective study, participants were assigned to cohorts based on the clinical history participants reported in a screening survey and a study questionnaire. Exposed participants had been in contact, within 2 weeks of entering the study, with a person who had a PCR-confirmed or clinician-diagnosed case of COVID-19. Mobile phlebotomists in the prospective study collected whole blood, serum and a nasopharyngeal or oropharyngeal swab from every participant. Participants in the prospective study had the option to provide additional blood draws and questionnaires over an approximately 2-month period. Before DNA extraction, blood samples from the prospective study were shipped at room temperature or frozen.

The data stem from a study of blood T cell repertoires in COVID-19 (TCRdb year 2020). With respect to the entire study: The collaborator samples originated in the United States, Italy and Spain and spanned the acute and convalescent phases of COVID-19. The material from the prospective study consisted of cDNA or gDNA derived from T cells, B-cell-depleted T cells, or PBMCs. Subjects who had been exposed to COVID-19, were actively infected with it, or had recovered from it provided the deeply sampled blood TCRbeta repertoires that made up the dataset. The repertoires were released in a freely available public database intended as a resource for research on the immune response to SARS-CoV-2. Samples came from the ongoing ImmuneRACE study (first 160 participants) plus 1,254 subjects from 6 global collaborators. Sample metadata almost always included a de-identified subject ID, COVID-19 status, age in years and sex. Where available, HLA class I and class II types were obtained from metadata supplied by the sample provider rather than from assay-based typing.

Broad study findings and their caveats: How much clinical and demographic metadata was included differed by source and by participant, and the metadata was provided uncurated.

The V and J ends are trimmed by 7 bases and 4 bases, leaving 13 bases between them. There are 13 amino acids in the CDR3, from cysteine to phenylalanine inclusive. CDR3 DNA is the only sequence kept; it has 39 bases, read in frame from the first base. TCRbeta CDR3 regions were amplified from genomic DNA using the immunoSEQ Assay, a bias-controlled multiplex PCR. The paper's data handling went like this. Nucleated cell counts per sample were estimated from amplification of reference gene primers within the assay. To quantify the absolute abundance of each unique TCRbeta CDR3 rearrangement, sequence reads were collapsed and filtered. For each sample, productive Simpson clonality was calculated as the square root of Simpson's diversity index across productive rearrangements. The table was pulled from immuneACCESS by TCRdb, which kept in-frame rearrangements only. Such tables lose some clones; where checked, under half of the loss comes from unresolved V genes, and the rest has no known cause. D and trimming come from the DNA, and the V and J calls and clone size come from that table. The sample table shows some 300,000 clones, and 90% are seen once. Roughly 3.9% of the sample goes to the ten largest clones.

The chain uses TRBV12-3 or TRBV12-4 and TRBJ1-2; perhaps TRBD1 is the D gene, with 5 bases matching. Sequenced sample: PBMCs or T cells enriched from blood (not recorded which). This TCR came from a woman in her 30s who had been exposed to COVID-19. The sequenced DNA: TGTGCCAGCATTTGGGGGGAGGGCTATGGCTACACCTTC. It specifies CASIWGEGYGYTF.